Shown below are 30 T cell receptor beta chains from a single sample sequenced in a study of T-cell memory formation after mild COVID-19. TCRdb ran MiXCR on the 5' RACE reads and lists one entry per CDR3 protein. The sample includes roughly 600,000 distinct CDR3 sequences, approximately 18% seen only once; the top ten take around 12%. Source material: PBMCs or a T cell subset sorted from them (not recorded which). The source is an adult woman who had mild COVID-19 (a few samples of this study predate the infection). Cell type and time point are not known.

The DNA for the CDR3 is TGTGCCAGCAGCTTAGCTATCACTAGCGGGACCGAGCAGTACTTC. Translated: CASSLAITSGTEQYF. This rearrangement joins TRBV7-2 to TRBJ2-7; TRBD2 matches at 10 bases. Trimming at V came to 0 bases and at J to 6 bases, leaving 5 bases not matched to a gene. The V gene's germline CDR1 is SGHTA and CDR2 FQGNSA. The CDR3 consists of 15 residues. Full variable domain (missing parts from reference TRBV7-2 and TRBJ2-7): GAGVSQSPSNKVTEKGKDVELRCDPISGHTALYWYRQSLGQGLEFLIYFQGNSAPDKSGLPSDRFSAERTGGSVSTLTIQRTQQEDSAVYLCASSLAITSGTEQYFGPGTRLTVT.

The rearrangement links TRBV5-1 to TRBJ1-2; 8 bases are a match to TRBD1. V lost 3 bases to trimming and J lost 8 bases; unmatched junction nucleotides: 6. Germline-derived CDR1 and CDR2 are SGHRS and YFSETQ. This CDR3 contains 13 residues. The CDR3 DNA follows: TGCGCCAGCAGCTCGGACAGGGTCGGGGGCTACACCTTC. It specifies CASSSDRVGGYTF.

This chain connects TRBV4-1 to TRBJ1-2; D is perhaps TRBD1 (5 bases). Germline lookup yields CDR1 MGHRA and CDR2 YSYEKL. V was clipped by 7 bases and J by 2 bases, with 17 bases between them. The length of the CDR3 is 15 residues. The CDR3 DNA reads TGCGCCAGCACCATAGGGACGGAGCTAAACTATGGCTACACCTTC. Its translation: CASTIGTELNYGYTF.

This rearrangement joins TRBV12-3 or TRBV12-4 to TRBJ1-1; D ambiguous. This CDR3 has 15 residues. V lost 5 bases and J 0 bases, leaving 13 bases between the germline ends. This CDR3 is CASSLPTGMNTEAFF. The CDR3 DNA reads TGTGCCAGCAGTCTACCGACTGGGATGAACACTGAAGCTTTCTTT.

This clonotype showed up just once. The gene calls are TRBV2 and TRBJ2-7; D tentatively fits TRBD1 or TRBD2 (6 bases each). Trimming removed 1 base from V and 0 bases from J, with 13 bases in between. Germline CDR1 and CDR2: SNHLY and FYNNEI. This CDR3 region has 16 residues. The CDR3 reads CASSEGRGRSSYEQYF. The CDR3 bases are TGTGCCAGCAGTGAAGGTAGGGGGAGGAGCTCCTACGAGCAGTACTTC.

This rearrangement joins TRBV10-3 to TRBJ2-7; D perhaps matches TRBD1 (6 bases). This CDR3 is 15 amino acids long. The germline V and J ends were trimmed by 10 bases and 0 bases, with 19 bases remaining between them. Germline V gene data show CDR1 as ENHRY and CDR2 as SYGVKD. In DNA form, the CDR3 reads TGTGCCACCTCACTTAAGACAGGTAACTCCTACGAGCAGTACTTC. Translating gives CATSLKTGNSYEQYF.

CDR3 residues: CASSQDGGRAPEQYF. DNA for the CDR3: TGCGCCAGCAGCCAAGACGGCGGGAGGGCCCCCGAGCAGTACTTC. This rearrangement joins TRBV4-3 to TRBJ2-7; 9 nucleotides agree with TRBD2. Germline lookup yields CDR1 LGHNA and CDR2 YSLEER. The CDR3 length is 15 residues. The V segment lost 0 bases and the J segment 6 bases; nucleotides outside the gene matches: 6.

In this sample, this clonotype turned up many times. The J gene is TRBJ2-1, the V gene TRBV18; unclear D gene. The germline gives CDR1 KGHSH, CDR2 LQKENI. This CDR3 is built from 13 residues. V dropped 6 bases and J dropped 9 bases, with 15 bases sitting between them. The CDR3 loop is CASSVGFRSEQFF. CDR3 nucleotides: TGTGCCAGCTCCGTCGGATTCCGGTCTGAGCAGTTCTTC.

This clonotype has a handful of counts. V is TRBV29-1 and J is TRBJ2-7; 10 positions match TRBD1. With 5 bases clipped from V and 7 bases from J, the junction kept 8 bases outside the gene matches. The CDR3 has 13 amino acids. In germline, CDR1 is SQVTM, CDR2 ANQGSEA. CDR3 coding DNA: TGCAGCGTTCACCGGGACAGGGGTGGGGAGCAGTACTTC. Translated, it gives CSVHRDRGGEQYF.

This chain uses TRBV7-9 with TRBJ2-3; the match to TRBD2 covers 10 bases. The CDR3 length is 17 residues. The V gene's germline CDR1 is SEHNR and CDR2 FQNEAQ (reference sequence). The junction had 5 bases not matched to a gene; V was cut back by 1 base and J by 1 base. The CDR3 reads CASSLVGTSGGTDTQYF. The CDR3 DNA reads TGTGCCAGCAGCTTAGTAGGAACTAGCGGGGGCACAGATACGCAGTATTTT.

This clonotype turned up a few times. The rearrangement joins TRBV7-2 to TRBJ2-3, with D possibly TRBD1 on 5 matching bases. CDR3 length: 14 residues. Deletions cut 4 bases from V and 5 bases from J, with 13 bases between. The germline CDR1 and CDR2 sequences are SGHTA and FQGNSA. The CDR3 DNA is TGTGCCAGCAGCTCGACCAGGGTCGGAGATACGCAGTATTTT. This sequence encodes CASSSTRVGDTQYF.

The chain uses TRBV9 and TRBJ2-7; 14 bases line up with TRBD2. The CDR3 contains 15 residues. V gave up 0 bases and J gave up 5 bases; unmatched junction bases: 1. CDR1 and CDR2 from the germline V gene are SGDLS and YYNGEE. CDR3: CASSVGGLAGDEQYF. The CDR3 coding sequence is TGTGCCAGCAGCGTAGGGGGACTAGCGGGAGACGAGCAGTACTTC.

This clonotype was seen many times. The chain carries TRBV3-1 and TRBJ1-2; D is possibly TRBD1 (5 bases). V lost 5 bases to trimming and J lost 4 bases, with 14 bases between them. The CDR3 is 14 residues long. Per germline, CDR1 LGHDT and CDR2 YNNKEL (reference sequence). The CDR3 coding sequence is TGTGCCAGCAGCACTACGACAGCTGTCTATGGCTACACCTTC. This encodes CASSTTTAVYGYTF.

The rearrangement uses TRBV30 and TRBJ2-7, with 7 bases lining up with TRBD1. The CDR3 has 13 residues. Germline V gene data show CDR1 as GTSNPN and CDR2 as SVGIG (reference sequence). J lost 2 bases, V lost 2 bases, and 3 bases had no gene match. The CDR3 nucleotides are TGTGCCTGGAGTTCCGACAGGGCCTACGAGCAGTACTTC. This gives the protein CAWSSDRAYEQYF.

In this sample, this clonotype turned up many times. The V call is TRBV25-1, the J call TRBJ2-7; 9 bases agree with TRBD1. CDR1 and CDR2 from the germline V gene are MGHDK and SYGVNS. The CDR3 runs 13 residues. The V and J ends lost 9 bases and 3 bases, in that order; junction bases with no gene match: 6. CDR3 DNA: TGTGCCAGTCATGGACAGGGGCACTACGAGCAGTACTTC. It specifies CASHGQGHYEQYF.

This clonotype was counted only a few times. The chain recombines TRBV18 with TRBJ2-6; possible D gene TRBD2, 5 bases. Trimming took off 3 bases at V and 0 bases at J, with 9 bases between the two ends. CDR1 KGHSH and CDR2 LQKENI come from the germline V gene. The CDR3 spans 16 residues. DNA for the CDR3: TGTGCCAGCTCACCTATTGGGAGCTCTGGGGCCAACGTCCTGACTTTC. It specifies CASSPIGSSGANVLTF.

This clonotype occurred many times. The CDR3 reads CASSSGSKMNTEAFF. CDR3 sequence (DNA): TGTGCCAGCAGCTCCGGATCTAAGATGAACACTGAAGCTTTCTTT. This chain connects TRBV5-4 to TRBJ1-1; D is uncertain. Germline V CDR1 and CDR2: SGHNT, YYREEE (reference sequence). Trimming took 3 bases from V and 0 from J, leaving 12 bases between them. The CDR3 extends over 15 amino acids.

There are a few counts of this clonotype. The chain's CDR3 is CSVEDHVERGYSYNEQFF. CDR3 sequence (DNA): TGCAGCGTTGAAGATCACGTGGAGAGAGGCTACAGTTACAATGAGCAGTTCTTC. This chain uses TRBV29-1 with TRBJ2-1; no clear D gene. The V end was cut by 0 bases, the J end by 4 bases, with 22 bases between. Germline V lookup: CDR1 SQVTM, CDR2 ANQGSEA. The CDR3 loop spans 18 amino acids.

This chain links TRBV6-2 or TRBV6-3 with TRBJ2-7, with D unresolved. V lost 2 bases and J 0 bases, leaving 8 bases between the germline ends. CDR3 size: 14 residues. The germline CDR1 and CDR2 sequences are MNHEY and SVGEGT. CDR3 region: CASSYRQASYEQYF. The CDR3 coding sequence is TGTGCCAGCAGTTACCGGCAAGCCTCCTACGAGCAGTACTTC.

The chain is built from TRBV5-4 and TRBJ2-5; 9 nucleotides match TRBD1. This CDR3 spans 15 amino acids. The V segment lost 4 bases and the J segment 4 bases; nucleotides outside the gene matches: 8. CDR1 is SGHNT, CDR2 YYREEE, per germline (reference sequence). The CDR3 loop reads CASSATGGGIETQYF. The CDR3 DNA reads TGTGCCAGCAGCGCGACAGGGGGAGGAATAGAGACCCAGTACTTC.

Here the CDR3 DNA reads TGTGCCAGCAGTTATAGCCTCGGCACCGGGGAGCTGTTTTTT. It translates to CASSYSLGTGELFF. The V call is TRBV12-3 or TRBV12-4, the J call TRBJ2-2; D unresolved. CDR3 length: 14 amino acids. The V end lost 4 bases, the J end lost 4 bases, and 10 bases lay between the germline ends.

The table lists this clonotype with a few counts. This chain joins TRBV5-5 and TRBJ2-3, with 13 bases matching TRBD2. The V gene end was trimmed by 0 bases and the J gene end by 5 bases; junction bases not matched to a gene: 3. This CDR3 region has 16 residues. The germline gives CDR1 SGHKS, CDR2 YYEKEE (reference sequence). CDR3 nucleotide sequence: TGTGCCAGCAGCTTGGGGACTAGCGGGAGAGTAGATACGCAGTATTTT. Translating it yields CASSLGTSGRVDTQYF.

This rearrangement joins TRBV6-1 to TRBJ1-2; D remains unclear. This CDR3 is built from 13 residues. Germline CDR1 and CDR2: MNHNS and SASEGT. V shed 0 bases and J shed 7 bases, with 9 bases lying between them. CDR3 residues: CASSEAGVLGYTF. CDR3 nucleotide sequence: TGTGCCAGCAGTGAAGCCGGGGTTCTTGGCTACACCTTC.

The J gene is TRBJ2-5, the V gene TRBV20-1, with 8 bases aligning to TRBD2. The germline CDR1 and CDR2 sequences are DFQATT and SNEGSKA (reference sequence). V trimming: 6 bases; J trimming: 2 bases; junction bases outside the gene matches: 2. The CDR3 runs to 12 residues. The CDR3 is CSAAGGQETQYF. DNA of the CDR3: TGCAGTGCGGCGGGGGGTCAAGAGACCCAGTACTTC.

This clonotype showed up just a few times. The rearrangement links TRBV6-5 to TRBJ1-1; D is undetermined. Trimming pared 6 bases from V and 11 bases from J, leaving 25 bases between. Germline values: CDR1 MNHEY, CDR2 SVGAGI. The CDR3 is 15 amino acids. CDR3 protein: CASRPRTNRIGWAFF. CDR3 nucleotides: TGTGCCAGCAGACCAAGGACGAACAGAATCGGGTGGGCTTTCTTT.

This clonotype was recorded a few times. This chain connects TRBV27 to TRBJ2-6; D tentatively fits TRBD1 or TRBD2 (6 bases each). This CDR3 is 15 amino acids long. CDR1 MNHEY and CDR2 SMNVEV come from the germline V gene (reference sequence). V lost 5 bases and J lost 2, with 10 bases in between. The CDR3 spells CASSHRGPGANVLTF. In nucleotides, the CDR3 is TGTGCCAGCAGTCATCGGGGGCCTGGGGCCAACGTCCTGACTTTC.

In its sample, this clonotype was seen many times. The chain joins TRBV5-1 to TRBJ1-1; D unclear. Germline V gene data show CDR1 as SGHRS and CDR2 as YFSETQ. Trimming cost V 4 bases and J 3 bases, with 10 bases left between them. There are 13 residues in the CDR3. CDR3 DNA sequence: TGCGCCAGCAGCCGTCTTGGGGACACTGAAGCTTTCTTT. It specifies CASSRLGDTEAFF.

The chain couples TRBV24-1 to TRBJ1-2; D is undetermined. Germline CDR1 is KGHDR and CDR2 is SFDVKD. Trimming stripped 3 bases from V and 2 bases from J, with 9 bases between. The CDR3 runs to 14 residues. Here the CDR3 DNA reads TGTGCCACCAGTGATCGGACGGGAAACTATGGCTACACCTTC. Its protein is CATSDRTGNYGYTF.

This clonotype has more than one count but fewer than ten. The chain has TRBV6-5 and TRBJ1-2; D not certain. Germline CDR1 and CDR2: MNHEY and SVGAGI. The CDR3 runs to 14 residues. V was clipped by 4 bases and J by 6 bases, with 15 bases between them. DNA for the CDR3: TGTGCCAGCAGTTTTTCGAATCTGGTCGATGGCTACACCTTC. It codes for CASSFSNLVDGYTF.

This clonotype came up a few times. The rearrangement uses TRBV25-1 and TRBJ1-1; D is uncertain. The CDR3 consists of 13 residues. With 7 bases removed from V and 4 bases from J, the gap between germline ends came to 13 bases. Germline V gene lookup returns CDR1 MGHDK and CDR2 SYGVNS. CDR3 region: CASTTRGSTEAFF. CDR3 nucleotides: TGTGCCAGCACCACACGGGGTAGCACTGAAGCTTTCTTT.